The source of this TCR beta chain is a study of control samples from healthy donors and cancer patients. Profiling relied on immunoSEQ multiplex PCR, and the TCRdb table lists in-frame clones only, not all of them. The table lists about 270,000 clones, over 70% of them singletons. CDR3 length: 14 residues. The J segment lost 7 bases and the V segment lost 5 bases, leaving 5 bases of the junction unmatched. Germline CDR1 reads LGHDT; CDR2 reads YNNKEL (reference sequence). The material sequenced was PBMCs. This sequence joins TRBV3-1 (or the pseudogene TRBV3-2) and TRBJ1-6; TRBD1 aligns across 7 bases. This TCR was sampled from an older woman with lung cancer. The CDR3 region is CASSNGQANSPLHF. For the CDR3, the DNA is TGTGCCAGCAGCAATGGACAGGCCAATTCACCCCTCCACTTT.